This T cell receptor beta chain was identified in a study of T cells in localized non-small cell lung cancer. Regarding this clone: The antigen remains undetermined. One junction end does not reproduce the germline sequence, and a read error may be involved.

Germline V gene sequence: CDR1 KGHSH, CDR2 LQKENI. The CDR3 spans 14 residues. Study-wide points: Analysis by sequencing included only one tumor region, so heterogeneity remains possible. Researchers found a median approximately 53 of the top 100 tumor clones in adjacent lung. Highest T cell clonality was seen in uninvolved adjacent lung, surpassing that measured in tumor.

The method was immunoSEQ multiplex PCR; TCRdb's version includes in-frame clones alone and lacks a portion of them. The sample lists around 29,000 clones; about 92% were seen once. The clonotype comes from a woman aged 40-75 years with stage I lung adenocarcinoma. The genes are TRBV18 and TRBJ1-4; D remains unclear. Specimen: peripheral blood, collected before any cancer treatment. CDR3 sequence: CASPPSSSGEKLFF. In DNA, the CDR3 is TGTGCCAGCCCACCATCGAGCTCCGGCGAAAAACTGTTTTTT. Combining the CDR3 with reference TRBV18 and TRBJ1-4 gives the whole variable domain NAGVMQNPRHLVRRRGQEARLRCSPMKGHSHVYWYRQLPEEGLKFMVYLQKENIIDESGMPKERFSAEFPKEGPSILRIQQVVRGDSAAYFCASPPSSSGEKLFFGSGTQLSVL.